The next 3 T cell receptor beta chains were all read from a single sample in a study of immune evolution from preneoplasia to lung adenocarcinoma. Measured with immunoSEQ multiplex PCR; TCRdb has only the in-frame clones, and not every one. The sample includes 23,000 or so clones, about 80% seen only once; the top ten take 5.6%. Sequencing was performed on FFPE invasive lung adenocarcinoma tissue. The source of these receptors is a person aged 55 to 69 with lung adenocarcinoma.

This clone was found a few times. V is TRBV29-1 and J is TRBJ1-1; D is possibly TRBD1 (6 bases). Trimming shortened V by 3 bases and J by 2 bases, and 13 bases separated the two germline ends. Germline lookup yields CDR1 SQVTM and CDR2 ANQGSEA. There are 14 residues in the CDR3. The CDR3 region has the DNA TGCAGCGTTGAGCGAGCAGGGGATAACACTGAAGCTTTCTTT. Protein product: CSVERAGDNTEAFF.

The chain has TRBV27 and TRBJ2-7, with D perhaps given as TRBD1 or TRBD2 (5 bases each). V lost 6 bases and J lost 6, with 18 bases in between. This CDR3 is built from 14 residues. CDR1 and CDR2 (germline): MNHEY, SMNVEV (reference sequence). CDR3 in amino acids: CASRFGAAFSEQYF. Here the CDR3 DNA reads TGTGCCAGCAGATTCGGGGCTGCTTTTTCCGAGCAGTACTTC.

The chain joins TRBV30 to TRBJ1-4; D is perhaps TRBD1 (5 bases). Per germline, CDR1 GTSNPN and CDR2 SVGIG (reference sequence). There are 12 residues in the CDR3. V dropped 0 bases and J dropped 10 bases, with 9 bases sitting between them. CDR3 amino acids: CAWSVPGGKLFF. As DNA, the CDR3 is TGTGCCTGGAGTGTACCGGGGGGAAAACTGTTTTTT.